This T cell receptor (beta chain) was captured by sequencing in a study of T cell responses to AZD1222 COVID-19 vaccine. Pooling of second doses given at about 4 or about 12 weeks was done. This table comes from immunoSEQ multiplex PCR, and its TCRdb copy is limited to in-frame clones, with some not included. The table records 130,000 or so clones, 90% to 95% of them present only once. The sample here was peripheral blood, taken 28 days after the second AZD1222 dose. The sequence came from an adult who received the AZD1222 COVID-19 vaccine.

DNA for the CDR3: TGTGCCAGTAGTTCCCCCCGCGGGGAGACAGATACGCAGTATTTT. It is translated as CASSSPRGETDTQYF. The chain carries TRBV19 and TRBJ2-3; D possibly corresponds to TRBD2 (6 bases). There are 15 residues in the CDR3. Looked up from germline, CDR1 is LNHDA and CDR2 is SQIVND (reference sequence). V lost 5 bases, J lost 3 bases, and 15 bases lay in between.